This T cell receptor (beta chain) was sequenced during a study of response to subunit inactivated influenza vaccine. Study findings and constraints: That few new T cells are recruited by each seasonal influenza vaccination was the authors' suggestion.

About this clonotype: Its specificity is not known.

TCRdb reprocessed the RT-PCR reads via MiXCR and lists one record per CDR3 protein. The sample records roughly 780,000 distinct CDR3 sequences, roughly 20% being singletons. The V gene lost 4 bases and the J gene lost 6 bases, with 15 bases spanning the gap. The CDR3 is 15 residues long. Sequencing used PBMCs from blood, obtained less than 6 days after vaccination. This receptor was identified in a middle-aged man who received an inactivated influenza vaccine. The rearrangement links TRBV12-3 or TRBV12-4 to TRBJ2-2; perhaps TRBD1 as D (6 bases). CDR3 protein: CASSSDRFGAGELFF. The DNA for the CDR3 is TGTGCCAGCAGTTCGGACAGATTCGGAGCCGGGGAGCTGTTTTTT.